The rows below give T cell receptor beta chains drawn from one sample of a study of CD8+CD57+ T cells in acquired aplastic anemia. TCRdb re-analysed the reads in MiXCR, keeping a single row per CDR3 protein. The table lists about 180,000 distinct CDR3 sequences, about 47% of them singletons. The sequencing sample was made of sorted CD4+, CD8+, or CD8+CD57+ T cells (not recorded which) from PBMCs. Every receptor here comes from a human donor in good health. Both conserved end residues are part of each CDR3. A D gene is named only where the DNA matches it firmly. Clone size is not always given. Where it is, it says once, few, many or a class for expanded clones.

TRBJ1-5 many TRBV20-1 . CSARRGGQPQHF TGCAGTGCTAGGAGGGGGGGCCAGCCCCAGCATTTT
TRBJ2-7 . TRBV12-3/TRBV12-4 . CASSLVAGSYEQYF TGTGCCAGCAGTTTAGTTGCTGGATCCTACGAGCAGTACTTC
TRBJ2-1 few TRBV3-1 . CASNHAQGQNEQFF TGTGCCAGCAACCACGCTCAGGGACAAAATGAGCAGTTCTTC
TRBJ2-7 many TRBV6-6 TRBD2 CASSYSVAGGREQYF TGTGCCAGCAGTTACTCGGTTGCGGGAGGACGAGAGCAGTACTTC
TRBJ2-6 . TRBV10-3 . CAITDSVIAGANVLTF TGTGCCATCACCGACTCCGTGATTGCTGGGGCCAACGTCCTGACTTTC
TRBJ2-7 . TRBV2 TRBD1 CASSATGQVGYEQYF TGTGCCAGCAGTGCGACGGGACAGGTGGGCTACGAGCAGTACTTC
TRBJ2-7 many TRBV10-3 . CATGQLEQYF TGTGCCACAGGACAGCTCGAGCAGTACTTC
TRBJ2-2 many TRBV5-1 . CASSLVTGVNTGELFF TGCGCCAGCAGCTTGGTTACGGGGGTCAACACCGGGGAGCTGTTTTTT
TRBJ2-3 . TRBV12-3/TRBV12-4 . CASRARTDTQYF TGTGCCAGCAGGGCTAGAACAGATACGCAGTATTTT
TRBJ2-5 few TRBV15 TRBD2 CATSRQGLGPGSQYF TGTGCCACCAGCAGGCAAGGACTAGGGCCGGGGTCCCAGTACTTC
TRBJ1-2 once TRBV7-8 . CASSLETGLGYTF TGTGCCAGCAGCTTAGAAACAGGGTTAGGCTACACCTTC
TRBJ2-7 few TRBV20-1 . CSAERASSYEQYF TGCAGTGCTGAGCGGGCAAGCTCCTACGAGCAGTACTTC
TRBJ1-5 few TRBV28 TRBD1 CASKSQGARNQPQHF TGTGCCAGCAAGTCCCAGGGGGCTCGTAATCAGCCCCAGCATTTT
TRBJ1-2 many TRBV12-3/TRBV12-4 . CASSLAKTTASYGYTF TGTGCCAGCAGTTTAGCAAAGACAACCGCCTCCTATGGCTACACCTTC
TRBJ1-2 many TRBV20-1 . CSARVTGLRRGYTF TGCAGTGCTAGAGTCACAGGGTTGCGGCGCGGCTACACCTTC
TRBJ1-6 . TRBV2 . CASSEWQGNSPLHF TGTGCCAGCAGTGAATGGCAGGGCAATTCACCCCTCCACTTT
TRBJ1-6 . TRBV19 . CASRPGAANNSPLHF TGTGCCAGTAGGCCCGGGGCGGCGAATAATTCACCCCTCCACTTT
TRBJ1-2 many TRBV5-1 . CASSPQGYNYGYTF TGCGCCAGCAGCCCCCAGGGATATAACTATGGCTACACCTTC
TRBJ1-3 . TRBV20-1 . CSARDSSSSGNTIYF TGCAGTGCTAGAGATTCTTCGAGCTCTGGAAACACCATATATTTT
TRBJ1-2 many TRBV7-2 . CASSLAAGGNSNYGYTF TGTGCCAGCAGCTTAGCGGCGGGGGGAAATTCTAACTATGGCTACACCTTC
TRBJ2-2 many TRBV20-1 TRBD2 CSAPTGTSGSNTGELFF TGCAGTGCTCCCACCGGGACTAGCGGGAGCAACACCGGGGAGCTGTTTTTT
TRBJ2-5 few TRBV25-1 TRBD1 CASSAPGTVQETQYF TGTGCCAGCAGTGCTCCCGGGACAGTCCAAGAGACCCAGTACTTC